This TCR beta chain was sequenced in a study of T-cell reconstitution after alpha-beta-depleted transplantation in children. Germline CDR1 reads MDHEN; CDR2 reads SYDVKM. This CDR3 region has 15 residues. Trimming cost V 3 bases and J 1 base; bases outside gene matches: 5. Unique molecular identifiers were incorporated during preparation of the TCRbeta library. TCRdb reprocessed the PCR reads via MiXCR and lists one record per CDR3 protein. Of about 600,000 distinct CDR3 sequences listed, about 10% were seen once; the top ten hold around 4%. The TCR comes from a human donor who donated a stem cell graft to a child with acute myeloid leukemia. The chain employs TRBV28 and TRBJ2-7; 8 nucleotides align to TRBD2. The specimen was PBMCs from the stem cell graft donor, collected from the stem cell graft. DNA for the CDR3: TGTGCCAGCAGTTTCGGGGGGGCCCGGTCCTACGAGCAGTACTTC. Amino acids: CASSFGGARSYEQYF.